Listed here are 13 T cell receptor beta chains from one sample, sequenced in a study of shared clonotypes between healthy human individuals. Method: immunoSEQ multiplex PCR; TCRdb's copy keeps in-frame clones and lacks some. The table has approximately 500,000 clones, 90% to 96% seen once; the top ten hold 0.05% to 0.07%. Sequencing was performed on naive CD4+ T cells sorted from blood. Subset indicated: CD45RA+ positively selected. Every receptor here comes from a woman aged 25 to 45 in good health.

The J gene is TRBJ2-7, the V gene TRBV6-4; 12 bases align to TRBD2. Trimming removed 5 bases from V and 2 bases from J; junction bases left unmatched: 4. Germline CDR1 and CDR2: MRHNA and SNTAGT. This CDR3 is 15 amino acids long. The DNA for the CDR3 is TGTGCCAGCAGTTGGACTAGCGGGATCACCTACGAGCAGTACTTC. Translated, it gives CASSWTSGITYEQYF.

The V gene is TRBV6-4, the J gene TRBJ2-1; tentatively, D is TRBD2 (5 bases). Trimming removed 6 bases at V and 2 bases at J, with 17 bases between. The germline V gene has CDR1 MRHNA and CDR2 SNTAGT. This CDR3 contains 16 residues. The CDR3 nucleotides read TGTGCCAGCAGCCAAGACGCGGGTGGGACCTACAATGAGCAGTTCTTC. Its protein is CASSQDAGGTYNEQFF.

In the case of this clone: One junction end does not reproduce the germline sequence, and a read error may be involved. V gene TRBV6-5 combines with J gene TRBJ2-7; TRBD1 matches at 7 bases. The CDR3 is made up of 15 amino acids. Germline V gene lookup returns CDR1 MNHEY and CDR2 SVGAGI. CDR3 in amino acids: CASRYSGTDSYEQYF. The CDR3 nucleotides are TGTGCCAGCAGATACTCCGGGACAGACTCCTACGAGCAGTACTTC.

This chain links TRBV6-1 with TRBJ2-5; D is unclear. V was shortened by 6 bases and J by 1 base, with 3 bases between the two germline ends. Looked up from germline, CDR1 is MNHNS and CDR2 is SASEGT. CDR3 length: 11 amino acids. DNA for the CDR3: TGTGCCAGCAGCATCCAAGAGACCCAGTACTTC. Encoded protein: CASSIQETQYF.

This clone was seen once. The CDR3 nucleotides are TGTGCCAGCGGACAGGGTAGACAGCCCCAGCATTTT. Amino acids: CASGQGRQPQHF. The chain is built from TRBV27 and TRBJ1-5, with 8 positions matching TRBD1. The V gene end was trimmed by 8 bases and the J gene end by 7 bases; junction bases not matched to a gene: 4. The CDR3 runs to 12 residues. The germline V gene encodes CDR1 MNHEY and CDR2 SMNVEV (reference sequence).

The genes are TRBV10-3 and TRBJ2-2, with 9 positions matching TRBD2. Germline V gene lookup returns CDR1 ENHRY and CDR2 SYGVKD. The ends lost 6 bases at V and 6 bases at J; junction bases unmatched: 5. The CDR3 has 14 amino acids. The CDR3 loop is CAISGGLAPGELFF. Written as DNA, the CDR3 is TGTGCCATCAGCGGAGGACTAGCGCCCGGGGAGCTGTTTTTT.

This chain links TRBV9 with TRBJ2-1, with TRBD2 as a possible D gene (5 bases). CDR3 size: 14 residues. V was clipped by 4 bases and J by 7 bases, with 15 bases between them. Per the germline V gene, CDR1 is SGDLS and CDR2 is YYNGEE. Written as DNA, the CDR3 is TGTGCCAGCAGCCCATTCAGTCGGGAAAATGAGCAGTTCTTC. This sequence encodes CASSPFSRENEQFF.

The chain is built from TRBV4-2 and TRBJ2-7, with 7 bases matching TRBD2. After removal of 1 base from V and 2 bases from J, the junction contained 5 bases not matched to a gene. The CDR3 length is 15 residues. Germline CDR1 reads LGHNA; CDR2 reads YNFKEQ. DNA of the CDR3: TGTGCCAGCAGCCAAGGGGAGGGAGAGGCCTACGAGCAGTACTTC. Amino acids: CASSQGEGEAYEQYF.

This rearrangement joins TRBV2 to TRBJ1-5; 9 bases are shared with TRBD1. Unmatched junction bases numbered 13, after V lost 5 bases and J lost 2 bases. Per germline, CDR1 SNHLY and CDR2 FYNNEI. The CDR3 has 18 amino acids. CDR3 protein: CASSMDRGTLWRNQPQHF. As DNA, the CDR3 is TGTGCCAGCAGTATGGACAGGGGAACCCTTTGGCGCAATCAGCCCCAGCATTTT.

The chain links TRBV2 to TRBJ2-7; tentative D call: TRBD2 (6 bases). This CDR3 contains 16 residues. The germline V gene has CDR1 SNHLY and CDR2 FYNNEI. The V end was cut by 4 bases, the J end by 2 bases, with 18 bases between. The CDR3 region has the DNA TGTGCCAGCAGTGGGTACCAGGGAGGACGGGCCTACGAGCAGTACTTC. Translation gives CASSGYQGGRAYEQYF.

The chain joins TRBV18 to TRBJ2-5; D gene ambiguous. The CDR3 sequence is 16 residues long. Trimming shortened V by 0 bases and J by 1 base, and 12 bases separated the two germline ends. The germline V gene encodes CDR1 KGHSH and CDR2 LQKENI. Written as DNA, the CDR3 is TGTGCCAGCTCACCACCGCTAACGATGGTCCAAGAGACCCAGTACTTC. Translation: CASSPPLTMVQETQYF.

In DNA, the CDR3 is TGTGCCAGCAGTTTGCCCGCCGGCAGGGGTCGAACGTTTGAAGCTTTCTTT. This codes for CASSLPAGRGRTFEAFF. V gene TRBV28 combines with J gene TRBJ1-1; D is possibly TRBD1 (6 bases). V lost 3 bases to trimming and J lost 7 bases, with 24 bases between them. The CDR3 is 17 amino acids. Germline V lookup: CDR1 MDHEN, CDR2 SYDVKM. The whole variable domain, filled in from reference TRBV28 and TRBJ1-1, reads DVKVTQSSRYLVKRTGEKVFLECVQDMDHENMFWYRQDPGLGLRLIYFSYDVKMKEKGDIPEGYSVSREKKERFSLILESASTNQTSMYLCASSLPAGRGRTFEAFFGQGTRLTVV.

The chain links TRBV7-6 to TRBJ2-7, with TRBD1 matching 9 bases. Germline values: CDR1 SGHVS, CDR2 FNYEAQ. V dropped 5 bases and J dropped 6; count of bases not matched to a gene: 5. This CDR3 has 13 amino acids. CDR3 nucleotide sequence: TGTGCCAGCAGCCCCCGGGACAGGGTCGAGCAGTACTTC. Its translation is CASSPRDRVEQYF.